This T cell receptor beta chain was recorded in a study of T cells after yellow fever vaccination. Findings of the study overall: Within FACS-sorted repertoires, abundant clonotypes contaminating from the bulk population could be present. By day 5 rather than day 15, the secondary response had peaked, though it was weaker. A small share of clonotypes appeared in both CD4 and CD8 compartments.

TCR cDNA, made by 5'RACE template switching, carried an added universal primer site and UMIs. TCRdb redid the calling of the 5' RACE reads with MiXCR, one entry per CDR3 protein. The table lists approximately 300,000 distinct CDR3 sequences, approximately 12% of them singletons. Notes on this clonotype: What it binds is not known.

The CDR3 runs to 15 residues. Germline V gene data show CDR1 as DFQATT and CDR2 as SNEGSKA (reference sequence). V was shortened by 2 bases and J by 0 bases, with 11 bases between the two germline ends. The sequences come from CD4+ T cells sorted from PBMCs, collected 45 days after the yellow fever booster vaccination. The chain combines TRBV20-1 with TRBJ2-1; D not resolved. The clonotype originates from a young man who received the YFV17D yellow fever vaccine. The CDR3 here is CSARRWTGSYNEQFF. The CDR3, as DNA: TGCAGTGCTAGAAGGTGGACGGGCTCCTACAATGAGCAGTTCTTC.